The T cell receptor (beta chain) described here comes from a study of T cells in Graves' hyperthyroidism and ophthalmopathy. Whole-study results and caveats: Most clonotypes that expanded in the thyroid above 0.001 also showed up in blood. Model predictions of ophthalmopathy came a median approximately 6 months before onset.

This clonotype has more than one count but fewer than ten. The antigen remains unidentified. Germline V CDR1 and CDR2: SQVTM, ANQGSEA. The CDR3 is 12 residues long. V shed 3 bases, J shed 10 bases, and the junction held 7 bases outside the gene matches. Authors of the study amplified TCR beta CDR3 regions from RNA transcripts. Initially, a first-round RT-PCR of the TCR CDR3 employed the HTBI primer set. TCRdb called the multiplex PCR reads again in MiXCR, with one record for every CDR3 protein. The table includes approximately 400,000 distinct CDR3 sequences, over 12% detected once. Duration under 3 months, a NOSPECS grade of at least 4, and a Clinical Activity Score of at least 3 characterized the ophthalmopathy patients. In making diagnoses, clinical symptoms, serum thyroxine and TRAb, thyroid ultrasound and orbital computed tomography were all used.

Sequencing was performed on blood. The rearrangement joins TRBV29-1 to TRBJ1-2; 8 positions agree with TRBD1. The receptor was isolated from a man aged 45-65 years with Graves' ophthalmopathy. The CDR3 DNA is TGCAGCGTTGAGCGGGACAGGATAGACTACACCTTC. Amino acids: CSVERDRIDYTF.